The 18 T cell receptor beta chains below come from one sample, sequenced in a study of T cells in narcolepsy. Repertoires were generated with immunoSEQ multiplex PCR, while TCRdb's copy carries only in-frame clones and drops some. The sample lists roughly 10,000 clones, over 65% occurring once. The sample was CD45RA- memory CD8+ T cells from PBMCs. Source of these receptors: a human donor with narcolepsy.

The rearrangement uses TRBV4-3 and TRBJ2-3; D remains ambiguous. This CDR3 spans 15 amino acids. V was shortened by 1 base and J by 4 bases, with 12 bases between the two germline ends. Germline assignment: CDR1 LGHNA and CDR2 YSLEER. CDR3 DNA: TGCGCCAGCAGCCAAGGCTCCTTTTCCCCAGATACGCAGTATTTT. Translated: CASSQGSFSPDTQYF.

About this clone: Other DNA sequences in this sample translate to the same CDR3. This rearrangement joins TRBV28 to TRBJ2-7, with 8 bases that match TRBD1. Looked up from germline, CDR1 is MDHEN and CDR2 is SYDVKM. J was trimmed by 3 bases and V by 4 bases; bases with no gene match: 5. CDR3 length: 14 amino acids. The CDR3 region has the DNA TGTGCCAGCAGTTCGACAGGGGTGGGCTACGAGCAGTACTTC. Translated, it gives CASSSTGVGYEQYF.

V is TRBV6-4 and J is TRBJ2-3, with 10 bases identical to TRBD2. CDR3 length: 15 residues. Trimming took 4 bases from V and 4 from J; bases not matched to a gene: 5. The germline CDR1 and CDR2 sequences are MRHNA and SNTAGT. CDR3 sequence (DNA): TGTGCCAGCAGTGTCTCAGCGGGAGGGTCAGATACGCAGTATTTT. It specifies CASSVSAGGSDTQYF.

The J gene is TRBJ2-5, the V gene TRBV29-1, with 9 bases that match TRBD2. CDR1 SQVTM and CDR2 ANQGSEA come from the germline V gene. J was trimmed by 0 bases and V by 3 bases; bases with no gene match: 5. There are 15 residues in the CDR3. The CDR3 DNA sequence: TGCAGCGTTGATTGGCTAGCGGGGTACCAAGAGACCCAGTACTTC. Protein sequence: CSVDWLAGYQETQYF.

This clone was detected a few times. V gene TRBV10-3 combines with J gene TRBJ1-5; maybe TRBD1 (5 bases). With 2 bases removed from V and 7 bases from J, the gap between germline ends came to 15 bases. Germline CDR1 ENHRY, CDR2 SYGVKD. The length of the CDR3 is 15 residues. CDR3 sequence reads: CAISEIQVREQPQHF. The CDR3 coding sequence is TGTGCCATCAGTGAGATACAGGTTCGGGAACAGCCCCAGCATTTT.

As to this clone: Other DNA sequences of this sample code for an identical CDR3. The rearrangement joins TRBV15 to TRBJ2-1; D is undetermined. CDR3 length equals 12 residues. Germline assignment: CDR1 LNHNV and CDR2 YYDKDF (reference sequence). The ends were cut back, 8 bases at V and 7 bases at J, with 12 bases in the middle. The CDR3 here is CATLGVGNEQFF. The CDR3 DNA reads TGTGCCACCCTCGGAGTGGGTAATGAGCAGTTCTTC.

V gene TRBV4-1 combines with J gene TRBJ2-7; D may be TRBD2 (6 bases). From germline, CDR1 is MGHRA and CDR2 YSYEKL. Trimming took off 0 bases at V and 0 bases at J, with 6 bases between the two ends. This CDR3 contains 14 residues. This CDR3 is CASSQEGGSYEQYF. The CDR3 bases are TGCGCCAGCAGCCAAGAGGGGGGCTCCTACGAGCAGTACTTC.

In this sample, this clone turned up a few times. The V and J genes are TRBV7-9 and TRBJ1-2; TRBD1 aligns across 7 bases. CDR1 and CDR2 (germline): SEHNR, FQNEAQ (reference sequence). J was trimmed by 5 bases and V by 0 bases; bases with no gene match: 9. The CDR3 is 16 residues long. CDR3 sequence (DNA): TGTGCCAGCAGCTTAGCGCTCGGGACAGAGCGGTATGGCTACACCTTC. This codes for CASSLALGTERYGYTF.

The sample holds a few counts of this clone. At one of its ends the junction is not consistent with the germline gene, which may arise from a read error. The V gene is TRBV5-5, the J gene TRBJ1-5; D not certain. The CDR3 loop spans 15 amino acids. Germline assignment: CDR1 SGHKS and CDR2 YYEKEE (reference sequence). CDR3 residues: CASSQDRGVGQPQHF. As DNA, the CDR3 is TGCGCCAGCAGCCAAGATCGTGGGGTCGGGCAGCCCCAGCATTTT.

This clone has only a few counts. This rearrangement joins TRBV7-6 to TRBJ2-3; 12 bases are a match to TRBD2. The CDR3 extends over 15 amino acids. CDR1 and CDR2 from the germline V gene are SGHVS and FNYEAQ. J lost 6 bases, V lost 2 bases, and 3 bases had no gene match. For the CDR3, the DNA is TGTGCCAGCAGCTTACTAGCGGGGGGGACTGATACGCAGTATTTT. This encodes CASSLLAGGTDTQYF.

This rearrangement joins TRBV9 to TRBJ2-1; 8 positions agree with TRBD2. CDR3 length: 12 amino acids. V trimming: 0 bases; J trimming: 12 bases; junction bases outside the gene matches: 2. Germline V gene lookup returns CDR1 SGDLS and CDR2 YYNGEE. The DNA for the CDR3 is TGTGCCAGCAGCGTAGGGGGACTAGGGCAGTTCTTC. This encodes CASSVGGLGQFF.

This clone was found once. V usage is TRBV4-1 and J usage is TRBJ2-7; TRBD1 matches 10 bases. V was pared by 5 bases and J by 2 bases, with 12 bases of the junction left unmatched. The CDR3 is made up of 17 amino acids. The V gene's germline CDR1 is MGHRA and CDR2 YSYEKL. CDR3 coding DNA: TGCGCCAGCAGCTCCCACTTTGGGACAGGGGTTACCTACGAGCAGTACTTC. It translates to CASSSHFGTGVTYEQYF.

The V gene is TRBV6-5, the J gene TRBJ2-3; D is undetermined. The CDR3 covers 13 residues. CDR1 is MNHEY, CDR2 SVGAGI, per germline. The germline V and J ends were trimmed by 2 bases and 0 bases, with 3 bases remaining between them. The CDR3 DNA sequence: TGTGCCAGCAGTTACGGGAGCACAGATACGCAGTATTTT. Residues: CASSYGSTDTQYF.

In its sample, this clone was seen a few times. V is TRBV27 and J is TRBJ1-5, with unresolved D. The germline gives CDR1 MNHEY, CDR2 SMNVEV (reference sequence). The CDR3 covers 16 residues. V was cut by 5 bases and J by 5 bases, with 19 bases left in between. The chain's CDR3 is CASSLAASEVDQPQHF. In DNA, the CDR3 is TGTGCCAGCAGTCTAGCTGCGTCAGAAGTTGATCAGCCCCAGCATTTT.

The chain is built from TRBV18 and TRBJ2-3; D not certain. This CDR3 has 15 amino acids. V was cut by 3 bases and J by 0 bases, with 10 bases left in between. The germline gives CDR1 KGHSH, CDR2 LQKENI. CDR3 nucleotide sequence: TGTGCCAGCTCACCGGGCAAATTTAGCACAGATACGCAGTATTTT. Translation gives CASSPGKFSTDTQYF. The entire variable domain, with the rest obtained from reference TRBV18 and TRBJ2-3, is as follows: NAGVMQNPRHLVRRRGQEARLRCSPMKGHSHVYWYRQLPEEGLKFMVYLQKENIIDESGMPKERFSAEFPKEGPSILRIQQVVRGDSAAYFCASSPGKFSTDTQYFGPGTRLTVL.

In this sample, this clone turned up a few times. J is TRBJ1-1 and V is TRBV4-3; D is unclear. The germline V and J ends were trimmed by 0 bases and 1 base, with 3 bases remaining between them. This CDR3 has 13 residues. In germline, CDR1 is LGHNA, CDR2 YSLEER. This CDR3 reads CASSQDTNTEAFF. As DNA, the CDR3 is TGCGCCAGCAGCCAAGATACGAACACTGAAGCTTTCTTT.

The gene calls are TRBV11-2 and TRBJ1-1; TRBD1 matches 11 bases. This CDR3 contains 19 residues. V was pared by 5 bases and J by 4 bases, with 18 bases of the junction left unmatched. CDR1 SGHAT and CDR2 FQNNGV come from the germline V gene. The CDR3 loop reads CASSPVEGTGGLFATEAFF. CDR3 in DNA: TGTGCCAGCAGCCCCGTCGAGGGGACAGGGGGTCTGTTTGCCACTGAAGCTTTCTTT.

The genes are TRBV7-9 and TRBJ1-4; D is unclear. The CDR3 runs 14 residues. Germline V CDR1 and CDR2: SEHNR, FQNEAQ (reference sequence). With 4 bases removed from V and 8 bases from J, the gap between germline ends came to 14 bases. DNA of the CDR3: TGTGCCAGCAGCTCGGGTCTTCTTAAGGAAAAACTGTTTTTT. Protein sequence: CASSSGLLKEKLFF.